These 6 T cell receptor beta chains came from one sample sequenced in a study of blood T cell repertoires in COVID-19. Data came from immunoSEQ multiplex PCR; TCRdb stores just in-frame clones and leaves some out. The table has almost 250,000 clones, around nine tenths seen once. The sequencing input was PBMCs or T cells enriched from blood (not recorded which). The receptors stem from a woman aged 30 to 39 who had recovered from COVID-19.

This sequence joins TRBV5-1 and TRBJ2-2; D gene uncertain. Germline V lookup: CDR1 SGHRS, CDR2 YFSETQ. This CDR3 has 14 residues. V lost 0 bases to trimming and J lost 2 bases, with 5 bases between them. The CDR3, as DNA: TGCGCCAGCAGCTTGGACGGTAACACCGGGGAGCTGTTTTTT. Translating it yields CASSLDGNTGELFF.

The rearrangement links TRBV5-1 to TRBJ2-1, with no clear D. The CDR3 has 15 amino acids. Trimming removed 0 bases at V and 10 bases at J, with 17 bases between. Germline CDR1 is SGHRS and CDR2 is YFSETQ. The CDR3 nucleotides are TGCGCCAGCAGCTTGGCCGGTGCCTCTCTCGGGGAGCAGTTCTTC. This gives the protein CASSLAGASLGEQFF.

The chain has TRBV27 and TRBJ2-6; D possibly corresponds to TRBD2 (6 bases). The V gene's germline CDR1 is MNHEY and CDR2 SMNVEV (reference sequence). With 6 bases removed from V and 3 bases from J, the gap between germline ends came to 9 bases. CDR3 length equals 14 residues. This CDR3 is CASRRGGGANVLTF. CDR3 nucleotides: TGTGCCAGCAGAAGGGGAGGTGGGGCCAACGTCCTGACTTTC.

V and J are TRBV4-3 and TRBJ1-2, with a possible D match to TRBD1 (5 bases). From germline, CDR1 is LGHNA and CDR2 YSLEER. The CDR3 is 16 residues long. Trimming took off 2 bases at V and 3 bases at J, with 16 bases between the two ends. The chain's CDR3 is CASSQILDSGDYGYTF. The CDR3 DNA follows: TGCGCCAGCAGCCAAATATTAGACAGCGGGGACTATGGCTACACCTTC.

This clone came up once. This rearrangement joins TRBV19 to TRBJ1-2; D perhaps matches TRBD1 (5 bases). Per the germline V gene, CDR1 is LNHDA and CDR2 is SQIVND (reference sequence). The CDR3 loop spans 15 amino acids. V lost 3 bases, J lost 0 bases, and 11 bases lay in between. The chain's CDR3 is CASSMVFRANYGYTF. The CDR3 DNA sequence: TGTGCCAGTAGTATGGTCTTCAGGGCTAACTATGGCTACACCTTC.

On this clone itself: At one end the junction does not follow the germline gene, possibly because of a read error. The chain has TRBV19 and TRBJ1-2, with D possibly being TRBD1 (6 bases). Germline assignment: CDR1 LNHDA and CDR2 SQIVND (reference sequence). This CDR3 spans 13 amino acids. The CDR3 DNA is TGTGCCAGTACTATAATGAAGGACAGCCATCCCACCTTC. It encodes CASTIMKDSHPTF.